These 29 T cell receptor beta chains share one sample of origin, sequenced in a study of a mutant IDH1 vaccine in newly diagnosed glioma. The time point was: week 23, last vaccination. All doses held 300 ug of mutant IDH1 20-mer peptide, with topical imiquimod. Clones were sequenced by immunoSEQ multiplex PCR, and TCRdb holds only the in-frame ones, with some missing. The sample lists some 30,000 clones, 70% to 90% occurring once. Their recognized antigens are unknown. Sequencing was performed on PBMCs, taken from a glioma patient whose treatment included an IDH1 peptide vaccine. These receptors all stem from a man aged 35 to 55 with glioma.

This clone was counted only a few times. The chain uses TRBV14 and TRBJ1-2; a possible D gene is TRBD1 (6 bases). V lost 3 bases, J lost 4 bases, and 12 bases lay in between. The CDR3 extends over 14 amino acids. CDR1 is SGHDN, CDR2 FVKESK, per germline. This CDR3 is CASSQGTHGYGYTF. The CDR3 nucleotides read TGTGCCAGCAGCCAGGGGACACACGGCTATGGCTACACCTTC.

The chain joins TRBV19 to TRBJ1-5, with D maybe TRBD1 (6 bases). The CDR3 is made up of 16 amino acids. Trimming removed 6 bases at V and 2 bases at J, with 17 bases between. The germline V gene has CDR1 LNHDA and CDR2 SQIVND (reference sequence). CDR3 DNA: TGTGCCAGTAGAAGGGGACAACTCGGGGGCAATCAGCCCCAGCATTTT. Residues: CASRRGQLGGNQPQHF.

This chain links TRBV15 with TRBJ1-6; D is undetermined. Trimming shortened V by 5 bases and J by 5 bases, and 10 bases separated the two germline ends. The CDR3 extends over 14 amino acids. Germline CDR1 reads LNHNV; CDR2 reads YYDKDF (reference sequence). Written as DNA, the CDR3 is TGTGCCACCAGCCCACCAGGAGATAATTCACCCCTCCACTTT. As protein: CATSPPGDNSPLHF. Filled out from reference TRBV15 and TRBJ1-6, the complete variable domain reads DAMVIQNPRYQVTQFGKPVTLSCSQTLNHNVMYWYQQKSSQAPKLLFHYYDKDFNNEADTPDNFQSRRPNTSFCFLDIRSPGLGDTAMYLCATSPPGDNSPLHFGNGTRLTVT.

The chain carries TRBV19 and TRBJ2-3; 12 bases are a match to TRBD2. Germline trimming cut 5 bases from V and 1 base from J; bases unmatched to any gene: 16. The length of the CDR3 is 20 residues. Looked up from germline, CDR1 is LNHDA and CDR2 is SQIVND (reference sequence). In DNA form, the CDR3 reads TGTGCCAGTAGTGCTGCCCCACTAGCGGGGGGAGTGGGGGGCACAGATACGCAGTATTTT. This sequence encodes CASSAAPLAGGVGGTDTQYF.

This chain uses TRBV7-2 with TRBJ2-3, with 7 positions matching TRBD2. The CDR3 contains 15 residues. CDR1 is SGHTA, CDR2 FQGNSA, per germline. Losses at the gene ends were 3 bases for V and 0 bases for J; bases not matched to a gene: 3. CDR3 protein: CASSLVSGSTDTQYF. The CDR3 DNA reads as TGTGCCAGCAGCTTGGTTAGCGGGAGCACAGATACGCAGTATTTT.

There are a few counts of this clone. A read error may account for a junction end that differs from germline. This chain uses TRBV28 with TRBJ2-7; a possible D gene is TRBD1 (6 bases). The germline CDR1 and CDR2 sequences are MDHEN and SYDVKM. The CDR3 consists of 14 residues. CDR3 sequence: CASSSGTYSYEQYF. For the CDR3, the DNA is TGTGCCAGTAGTTCCGGGACATACTCCTACGAGCAGTACTTC.

The chain joins TRBV5-4 to TRBJ1-1; D possibly corresponds to TRBD1 (6 bases). CDR1 is SGHNT and CDR2 is YYREEE in the germline V gene (reference sequence). V shed 4 bases and J shed 1 base, with 8 bases lying between them. This CDR3 has 13 residues. CDR3 in amino acids: CASSRGGNTEAFF. As DNA, the CDR3 is TGTGCCAGCAGCCGAGGGGGGAACACTGAAGCTTTCTTT.

The chain carries TRBV15 and TRBJ2-5; 13 bases map to TRBD2. The CDR3 has 14 residues. Germline CDR1 LNHNV, CDR2 YYDKDF (reference sequence). After removal of 8 bases from V and 3 bases from J, the junction contained 3 bases not matched to a gene. The CDR3 nucleotides read TGTGCCACCCTGGGACTAGCGGGGAAAGAGACCCAGTACTTC. Protein sequence: CATLGLAGKETQYF.

The J gene is TRBJ2-3, the V gene TRBV5-1; tentative D call: TRBD2 (6 bases). From germline, CDR1 is SGHRS and CDR2 YFSETQ. Trimming took off 5 bases at V and 1 base at J, with 14 bases between the two ends. The CDR3 is 15 amino acids. In DNA, the CDR3 is TGCGCCAGCAGAGGGCTAGCGAGTGGCACAGATACGCAGTATTTT. Translating it yields CASRGLASGTDTQYF.

The V gene is TRBV5-6, the J gene TRBJ2-3, with 15 positions matching TRBD2. Germline CDR1 reads SGHDT; CDR2 reads YYEEEE. V dropped 0 bases and J dropped 4; count of bases not matched to a gene: 6. The CDR3 is made up of 18 amino acids. CDR3 sequence reads: CASSLGTSGRAVADTQYF. In DNA, the CDR3 is TGTGCCAGCAGCTTGGGGACTAGCGGGAGGGCCGTGGCAGATACGCAGTATTTT.

This chain connects TRBV5-6 to TRBJ2-7, with TRBD2 matching over 11 bases. The CDR3 is 15 amino acids. Germline CDR1 and CDR2: SGHDT and YYEEEE. The V and J ends lost 6 bases and 2 bases, in that order; junction bases with no gene match: 7. The DNA of the CDR3 is TGTGCCAGCAAGATTGGGACTAGCGGTACCTACGAGCAGTACGTC. Its translation is CASKIGTSGTYEQYV.

This clone was seen only a few times. The V call is TRBV5-1, the J call TRBJ2-3; 7 bases agree with TRBD2. Germline-derived CDR1 and CDR2 are SGHRS and YFSETQ. J lost 4 bases, V lost 4 bases, and 9 bases had no gene match. The CDR3 extends over 15 amino acids. This CDR3 reads CASSLGGSRADTQYF. The CDR3 DNA is TGCGCCAGCAGCCTGGGCGGGAGCAGGGCAGATACGCAGTATTTT.

The chain couples TRBV18 to TRBJ1-5; D gene unclear. V was pared by 6 bases and J by 16 bases, with 25 bases between. The CDR3 contains 14 residues. Germline lookup yields CDR1 KGHSH and CDR2 LQKENI. CDR3 sequence (DNA): TGTGCCAGCTCTCCGAACGGGGAAGGGAGTGGAGGACATTTT. It translates to CASSPNGEGSGGHF.

The V call is TRBV28, the J call TRBJ1-2; D is ambiguous. Germline V lookup: CDR1 MDHEN, CDR2 SYDVKM. This CDR3 has 15 amino acids. Trimming cost V 3 bases and J 7 bases, with 18 bases left between them. The CDR3 loop is CASSFPSGLRSGYTF. The CDR3 DNA is TGTGCCAGCAGTTTTCCGTCAGGACTGAGGAGTGGCTACACCTTC.

This chain uses TRBV28 with TRBJ1-5; D possibly corresponds to TRBD1 (5 bases). CDR1 and CDR2 (germline): MDHEN, SYDVKM. This CDR3 has 16 amino acids. Deletions cut 3 bases from V and 3 bases from J, with 15 bases between. The CDR3, as DNA: TGTGCCAGCAGTTTGGGGCTGCTGGGCCCCAATCAGCCCCAGCATTTT. Translating gives CASSLGLLGPNQPQHF.

CDR3 DNA: TGTGCCAGCAGTTGGACAGTGAACACCGGGGAGCTGTTTTTT. This sequence encodes CASSWTVNTGELFF. The chain joins TRBV2 to TRBJ2-2; possible D gene TRBD1, 6 bases. Germline V gives CDR1 SNHLY, CDR2 FYNNEI. Trimming cost V 5 bases and J 1 base, with 8 bases left between them. This CDR3 comprises 14 residues.

The chain couples TRBV19 to TRBJ1-5; perhaps TRBD1 as D (5 bases). Looked up from germline, CDR1 is LNHDA and CDR2 is SQIVND (reference sequence). V was pared by 10 bases and J by 5 bases, with 18 bases between. The CDR3 contains 14 residues. The CDR3 is CATAAGESHQPQHF. The CDR3 DNA reads as TGTGCCACTGCGGCGGGGGAGTCTCATCAGCCCCAGCATTTT.

This chain connects TRBV7-2 to TRBJ2-2; 9 bases are a match to TRBD1. The CDR3 runs 17 residues. Germline loops: CDR1 SGHTA, CDR2 FQGNSA. Trimming took 5 bases from V and 3 from J; bases not matched to a gene: 10. DNA for the CDR3: TGTGCCAGCAGCCACATCGGTGGGACAGGGCACACCGGGGAGCTGTTTTTT. The encoded protein is CASSHIGGTGHTGELFF.

This sequence joins TRBV19 and TRBJ1-4, with D perhaps matching TRBD1 (5 bases). The CDR3 has 15 amino acids. V was cut by 2 bases and J by 7 bases, with 14 bases left in between. From germline, CDR1 is LNHDA and CDR2 SQIVND (reference sequence). The CDR3 spells CASSIREGPVEKLFF. CDR3 sequence (DNA): TGTGCCAGTAGTATAAGGGAGGGACCGGTTGAAAAACTGTTTTTT.

J is TRBJ1-1 and V is TRBV10-3; TRBD1 agrees at 9 bases. This CDR3 region has 14 residues. CDR1 is ENHRY and CDR2 is SYGVKD in the germline V gene. The ends lost 7 bases at V and 3 bases at J; junction bases unmatched: 6. The CDR3 sequence: CAIKGTGGDTEAFF. CDR3 in DNA: TGTGCCATCAAAGGAACAGGGGGCGACACTGAAGCTTTCTTT.

The J gene is TRBJ2-3, the V gene TRBV6-6; D unclear. The CDR3 sequence is 11 residues long. Germline CDR1 reads MNHNY; CDR2 reads SVGAGI (reference sequence). Trimming took off 4 bases at V and 5 bases at J, with 4 bases between the two ends. This chain's CDR3 is CASSFGDTQYF. The CDR3 DNA reads as TGTGCCAGCAGTTTCGGAGATACGCAGTATTTT.

The chain combines TRBV28 with TRBJ2-2; D is unresolved. This CDR3 region has 14 residues. From germline, CDR1 is MDHEN and CDR2 SYDVKM. Trimming left V 7 bases short and J 4 bases short, with 13 bases between. CDR3 sequence (DNA): TGTGCCAGCACCCGACCGCCGATCACCGGGGAGCTGTTTTTT. Residues: CASTRPPITGELFF.

This chain connects TRBV29-1 to TRBJ2-5; D is ambiguous. The CDR3 runs 12 residues. The germline V gene encodes CDR1 SQVTM and CDR2 ANQGSEA. Trimming cost V 4 bases and J 4 bases, with 10 bases left between them. The CDR3 reads CSVVRQGETQYF. The CDR3 DNA sequence: TGCAGCGTTGTCAGGCAAGGAGAGACCCAGTACTTC.

V and J are TRBV5-1 and TRBJ2-7; TRBD1 matches 10 bases. Losses at the gene ends were 2 bases for V and 1 base for J; bases not matched to a gene: 6. This CDR3 comprises 16 residues. Germline V gene data show CDR1 as SGHRS and CDR2 as YFSETQ. The CDR3 spells CASSLIPGQGSYEQYF. The CDR3 DNA follows: TGCGCCAGCAGCTTAATTCCGGGACAGGGGTCCTACGAGCAGTACTTC.

The gene calls are TRBV6-1 and TRBJ2-7, with D uncertain. V dropped 3 bases and J dropped 1 base, with 10 bases sitting between them. Germline lookup yields CDR1 MNHNS and CDR2 SASEGT. There are 14 residues in the CDR3. The CDR3 is CASSEKGLSYEQYF. CDR3 sequence (DNA): TGTGCCAGCAGTGAGAAAGGGCTATCCTACGAGCAGTACTTC.

The rearrangement uses TRBV28 and TRBJ2-7, with 7 nucleotides matching TRBD1. Germline V gene data show CDR1 as MDHEN and CDR2 as SYDVKM. CDR3 size: 15 residues. The ends lost 3 bases at V and 3 bases at J; junction bases unmatched: 8. For the CDR3, the DNA is TGTGCCAGCAGTTTGAGGGGGCCCCTCTTCTACGAGCAGTACGTC. Its translation: CASSLRGPLFYEQYV.

The V and J genes are TRBV5-6 and TRBJ1-1; D remains unclear. Germline V gene lookup returns CDR1 SGHDT and CDR2 YYEEEE. Trimming cost V 0 bases and J 0 bases, with 9 bases left between them. The CDR3 totals 15 residues. The CDR3: CASSLGVTMNTEAFF. DNA for the CDR3: TGTGCCAGCAGCTTGGGAGTCACCATGAACACTGAAGCTTTCTTT.

This chain joins TRBV2 and TRBJ1-5; 9 bases align to TRBD1. Germline V gene lookup returns CDR1 SNHLY and CDR2 FYNNEI. V was clipped by 6 bases and J by 7 bases; unmatched bases: 4. The CDR3 totals 13 residues. CDR3 DNA: TGTGCCAGCAGCGGGACAGGGCAACAGCCCCAGCATTTT. Protein sequence: CASSGTGQQPQHF.

The V call is TRBV28, the J call TRBJ2-1; possibly TRBD1 for D (6 bases). The V gene's germline CDR1 is MDHEN and CDR2 SYDVKM. Trimming stripped 6 bases from V and 6 bases from J, with 15 bases between. CDR3 size: 14 residues. The DNA of the CDR3 is TGTGCCAGCAGACGACAGGAGCCCGTCAATGAGCAGTTCTTC. It codes for CASRRQEPVNEQFF. Looking up the rest from reference TRBV28 and TRBJ2-1 gives the full variable domain: DVKVTQSSRYLVKRTGEKVFLECVQDMDHENMFWYRQDPGLGLRLIYFSYDVKMKEKGDIPEGYSVSREKKERFSLILESASTNQTSMYLCASRRQEPVNEQFFGPGTRLTVL.